This section outlines one T cell receptor beta chain sequence together with its context. Its cognate antigen is unknown. TCRdb re-called the RACE reads through MiXCR, storing one row per CDR3 protein. The sample holds fewer than 45,000 distinct CDR3 sequences, 10% seen once. The length of the CDR3 is 12 residues. The germline V gene has CDR1 MDHEN and CDR2 SYDVKM. The V gene lost 6 bases and the J gene lost 0 bases, with 6 bases spanning the gap. These data are taken from a study of human T cells and chemical hapten exposure. The study, taken as a whole, reports: TCRs at a frequency above 1 in 1000 stayed unchanged with DPC sensitization.

Time point reported: pre-sensitization, week 0. Regarding treatment: therapeutic diphenylcyclopropenone sensitization with weekly scalp DPC. The authors extracted total RNA from unfractionated whole blood. Material: whole blood, obtained in connection with sensitization to the hapten diphenylcyclopropenone (DPC). The rearrangement joins TRBV28 to TRBJ2-7; D gene unclear. The sequence was collected from a man aged 45-60 years with alopecia areata. Some clones in this sample may be carry-over from other donors' samples. CDR3 nucleotide sequence: TGTGCCAGCAGACCTACCTCCTACGAGCAGTACTTC. Translating it yields CASRPTSYEQYF.